The 31 T cell receptor beta chains presented below share a single source sample, sequenced in a study of pediatric ulcerative colitis. Here immunoSEQ multiplex PCR was the method, and the copy in TCRdb shows in-frame clones only, minus some. The sample records approximately 30,000 clones, roughly 78% being singletons. Sequenced sample: blood. Receptors were obtained from a boy aged 5-17 years with severe ulcerative colitis.

Notes on this clone: A much larger clone lies one base from this, so it may be a read error. The chain employs TRBV10-3 and TRBJ1-2; TRBD1 agrees at 9 bases. The CDR3 consists of 15 residues. Germline CDR1 is ENHRY and CDR2 is SYGVKD. CDR3 residues: CASSTRQGGNYGYTF. The DNA for the CDR3 is TGTGCCAGCAGTACCCGACAGGGGGGTAACTATGGCTACACCTTC.

This clone was detected only a few times. The rearrangement joins TRBV2 to TRBJ2-5, with D uncertain. The CDR3 runs to 12 residues. Trimming took 8 bases from V and 1 from J, leaving 8 bases between them. Germline CDR1 is SNHLY and CDR2 is FYNNEI. The CDR3 DNA reads TGTGCCAGCCGATCAGTCCAAGAGACCCAGTACTTC. Translating it yields CASRSVQETQYF.

The J gene is TRBJ1-1, the V gene TRBV7-9; 11 bases agree with TRBD1. CDR3 size: 18 residues. The V segment lost 6 bases and the J segment 1 base; nucleotides outside the gene matches: 13. Germline CDR1 SEHNR, CDR2 FQNEAQ (reference sequence). The CDR3 bases are TGTGCCAGCAGTTCTACGCTTGCCGGGACAGGGGGGAACACTGAAGCTTTCTTT. It yields the protein CASSSTLAGTGGNTEAFF. Complete variable domain (other parts from reference TRBV7-9 and TRBJ1-1): DTGVSQNPRHKITKRGQNVTFRCDPISEHNRLYWYRQTLGQGPEFLTYFQNEAQLEKSRLLSDRFSAERPKGSFSTLEIQRTEQGDSAMYLCASSSTLAGTGGNTEAFFGQGTRLTVV.

This clone was counted between two and nine times. The chain combines TRBV6-6 with TRBJ1-2; D ambiguous. CDR1 is MNHNY and CDR2 is SVGAGI in the germline V gene (reference sequence). V was cut by 7 bases and J by 2 bases, with 14 bases left in between. This CDR3 is built from 14 residues. CDR3 nucleotide sequence: TGTGCCAGCACCCCGACACCCGTAAACTATGGCTACACCTTC. This sequence encodes CASTPTPVNYGYTF.

The V gene is TRBV9, the J gene TRBJ1-2; a weak D match, TRBD1 (6 bases). Looked up from germline, CDR1 is SGDLS and CDR2 is YYNGEE. This CDR3 comprises 15 residues. Trimming left V 4 bases short and J 3 bases short, with 16 bases between. The CDR3 region has the DNA TGTGCCAGCAGCAGGGGGGGCAGATCCGACTATGGCTACACCTTC. The encoded protein is CASSRGGRSDYGYTF. Combining the CDR3 with reference TRBV9 and TRBJ1-2 gives the whole variable domain DSGVTQTPKHLITATGQRVTLRCSPRSGDLSVYWYQQSLDQGLQFLIQYYNGEERAKGNILERFSAQQFPDLHSELNLSSLELGDSALYFCASSRGGRSDYGYTFGSGTRLTVV.

This chain uses TRBV2 with TRBJ2-2, with a tentative D call TRBD2 (6 bases). CDR1 is SNHLY and CDR2 is FYNNEI in the germline V gene. V lost 6 bases to trimming and J lost 8 bases, with 16 bases between them. The CDR3 runs to 14 residues. The CDR3 region is CASSFRRGRGELFF. Written as DNA, the CDR3 is TGTGCCAGCAGCTTTCGGAGGGGTCGAGGGGAGCTGTTTTTT.

V usage is TRBV5-6 and J usage is TRBJ2-5, with TRBD2 identical over 8 bases. V trimming: 0 bases; J trimming: 5 bases; junction bases outside the gene matches: 3. This CDR3 contains 14 residues. Germline values: CDR1 SGHDT, CDR2 YYEEEE. The CDR3 sequence is CASSLVPSGETQYF. Written as DNA, the CDR3 is TGTGCCAGCAGCTTGGTGCCTAGCGGGGAGACCCAGTACTTC.

The chain uses TRBV6-6 and TRBJ1-5; 8 positions match TRBD1. J lost 6 bases, V lost 0 bases, and 1 base had no gene match. The CDR3 contains 14 residues. Germline assignment: CDR1 MNHNY and CDR2 SVGAGI (reference sequence). In DNA form, the CDR3 reads TGTGCCAGCAGTTACTCGACAGGGGTTCAGCCCCAGCATTTT. Residues: CASSYSTGVQPQHF.

The CDR3, as DNA: TGTGCCAGCAGCGAGATAGCGGGGGGCCGAGGACAGTTCTTC. Amino acid sequence: CASSEIAGGRGQFF. The V call is TRBV9, the J call TRBJ2-1; 10 bases match TRBD2. Germline-derived CDR1 and CDR2 are SGDLS and YYNGEE. The CDR3 spans 14 residues. J lost 13 bases, V lost 3 bases, and 10 bases had no gene match.

The V and J genes are TRBV7-9 and TRBJ1-1; D remains ambiguous. CDR1 and CDR2 (germline): SEHNR, FQNEAQ (reference sequence). The ends were cut back, 5 bases at V and 2 bases at J, with 9 bases in the middle. This CDR3 is 13 amino acids long. CDR3 protein: CASSPTRNTEAFF. DNA of the CDR3: TGTGCCAGCAGCCCGACTCGAAACACTGAAGCTTTCTTT. Full variable domain (outside the CDR3, taken from reference TRBV7-9 and TRBJ1-1): DTGVSQNPRHKITKRGQNVTFRCDPISEHNRLYWYRQTLGQGPEFLTYFQNEAQLEKSRLLSDRFSAERPKGSFSTLEIQRTEQGDSAMYLCASSPTRNTEAFFGQGTRLTVV.

In its sample, this clone was seen once. This chain uses TRBV9 with TRBJ2-5, with 7 bases that match TRBD1. The germline gives CDR1 SGDLS, CDR2 YYNGEE. The J segment lost 1 base and the V segment lost 3 bases, leaving 6 bases of the junction unmatched. The CDR3 has 15 residues. The CDR3 reads CASSGLTGTQETQYF. In DNA form, the CDR3 reads TGTGCCAGCAGCGGACTGACAGGGACCCAAGAGACCCAGTACTTC.

Points on this clone: Other DNA sequences in the sample encode the same CDR3. The V call is TRBV19, the J call TRBJ2-2; D is undetermined. Germline V CDR1 and CDR2: LNHDA, SQIVND (reference sequence). CDR3 length: 13 residues. V was pared by 7 bases and J by 0 bases, with 6 bases between. The chain's CDR3 is CASTRPNTGELFF. CDR3 sequence (DNA): TGTGCCAGTACGAGGCCGAACACCGGGGAGCTGTTTTTT. Full variable domain (remainder filled in from reference TRBV19 and TRBJ2-2): DGGITQSPKYLFRKEGQNVTLSCEQNLNHDAMYWYRQDPGQGLRLIYYSQIVNDFQKGDIAEGYSVSREKKESFPLTVTSAQKNPTAFYLCASTRPNTGELFFGEGSRLTVL.

The chain joins TRBV6-4 to TRBJ2-1, with 11 bases aligning to TRBD2. Germline-derived CDR1 and CDR2 are MRHNA and SNTAGT. V shed 4 bases and J 7 bases; nucleotides not matched to a gene: 6. CDR3 length: 15 amino acids. CDR3 DNA: TGTGCCAGCAGTGTTATAGCGGGGGGGTGGAATGAGCAGTTCTTC. Protein sequence: CASSVIAGGWNEQFF.

The rearrangement joins TRBV7-2 to TRBJ2-1; D may be TRBD2 (7 bases). The CDR3 has 16 residues. The V end was cut by 8 bases, the J end by 4 bases, with 21 bases between. The V gene's germline CDR1 is SGHTA and CDR2 FQGNSA. The CDR3 loop is CASGPGGPIKYNEQFF. CDR3 nucleotides: TGTGCCAGCGGACCCGGGGGGCCCATAAAGTACAATGAGCAGTTCTTC.

This clone appeared a few times. The chain carries TRBV7-9 and TRBJ1-3; 9 bases are shared with TRBD1. This CDR3 is 16 amino acids long. Germline V gene sequence: CDR1 SEHNR, CDR2 FQNEAQ (reference sequence). Germline trimming cut 5 bases from V and 7 bases from J; bases unmatched to any gene: 12. CDR3 sequence (DNA): TGTGCCAGCAGCAAGACTGGGACAGGGAGCTTTAACACCATATATTTT. The encoded protein is CASSKTGTGSFNTIYF.

The chain joins TRBV12-5 to TRBJ1-5, with 11 bases that match TRBD1. The CDR3 consists of 14 residues. Germline trimming cut 2 bases from V and 12 bases from J; bases unmatched to any gene: 6. Germline V CDR1 and CDR2: LGHNT, FRNRAP. The CDR3 loop is CASGLPMGTGGQHF. The CDR3 DNA reads as TGTGCTAGTGGTTTGCCGATGGGGACAGGGGGCCAGCATTTT.

The chain is built from TRBV19 and TRBJ2-2; D tentatively reads TRBD1 or TRBD2 (6 bases each). Germline V CDR1 and CDR2: LNHDA, SQIVND (reference sequence). Trimming cost V 3 bases and J 5 bases, with 13 bases left between them. The CDR3 covers 15 residues. The CDR3 sequence is CASSIGGRGTGELFF. CDR3 coding DNA: TGTGCCAGTAGTATCGGGGGCAGGGGAACCGGGGAGCTGTTTTTT.

The chain uses TRBV30 and TRBJ2-1, with 12 bases matching TRBD1. Germline CDR1 is GTSNPN and CDR2 is SVGIG (reference sequence). V shed 0 bases, J shed 7 bases, and the junction held 7 bases outside the gene matches. The CDR3 spans 16 residues. The chain's CDR3 is CAWSVFWDRGQNEQFF. CDR3 sequence (DNA): TGTGCCTGGAGTGTATTTTGGGACAGGGGGCAAAATGAGCAGTTCTTC.

The chain carries TRBV30 and TRBJ1-2, with D possibly matching TRBD1 (5 bases). Germline loops: CDR1 GTSNPN, CDR2 SVGIG (reference sequence). This CDR3 has 15 amino acids. The V gene lost 2 bases and the J gene lost 0 bases, with 13 bases spanning the gap. The CDR3 sequence: CAWSIPGGPNYGYTF. Written as DNA, the CDR3 is TGTGCCTGGAGTATTCCGGGGGGTCCTAACTATGGCTACACCTTC.

This chain joins TRBV6-1 and TRBJ2-2; TRBD2 matches at 7 bases. After removal of 6 bases from V and 1 base from J, the junction contained 2 bases not matched to a gene. The V gene's germline CDR1 is MNHNS and CDR2 SASEGT. This CDR3 region has 14 residues. CDR3 DNA sequence: TGTGCCAGCAGGCTAGCGGTGAACACCGGGGAGCTGTTTTTT. Its translation: CASRLAVNTGELFF.

V usage is TRBV30 and J usage is TRBJ2-5; 10 bases align to TRBD2. The CDR3 has 16 residues. Trimming at V came to 0 bases and at J to 4 bases, leaving 8 bases not matched to a gene. Germline V gives CDR1 GTSNPN, CDR2 SVGIG (reference sequence). Written as DNA, the CDR3 is TGTGCCTGGAGTGTACGAACTAGCGGGGTACGAGAGACCCAGTACTTC. The encoded protein is CAWSVRTSGVRETQYF.

In DNA form, the CDR3 reads TGTGCCAGCAGTACTGTTAGGGGGCCTAACTATGGCTACACCTTC. This translates into CASSTVRGPNYGYTF. V and J are TRBV28 and TRBJ1-2; 7 bases are a match to TRBD1. The CDR3 is 15 amino acids. CDR1 and CDR2 from the germline V gene are MDHEN and SYDVKM. The V segment lost 5 bases and the J segment 0 bases; nucleotides outside the gene matches: 6.

The chain carries TRBV5-1 and TRBJ2-5, with a weak D call TRBD1 (5 bases). Germline V lookup: CDR1 SGHRS, CDR2 YFSETQ. V was trimmed by 2 bases and J by 2 bases, leaving 16 bases between them. The length of the CDR3 is 16 residues. The CDR3 spells CASSLGWAGSQETQYF. CDR3 nucleotides: TGCGCCAGCAGCTTAGGTTGGGCAGGGTCTCAAGAGACCCAGTACTTC. The variable domain in full, completed from reference TRBV5-1 and TRBJ2-5, reads KAGVTQTPRYLIKTRGQQVTLSCSPISGHRSVSWYQQTPGQGLQFLFEYFSETQRNKGNFPGRFSGRQFSNSRSEMNVSTLELGDSALYLCASSLGWAGSQETQYFGPGTRLLVL.

This chain connects TRBV5-1 to TRBJ2-7; tentative D call: TRBD2 (5 bases). This CDR3 spans 16 amino acids. Trimming pared 7 bases from V and 0 bases from J, leaving 20 bases between. Per germline, CDR1 SGHRS and CDR2 YFSETQ. The CDR3 DNA follows: TGCGCCAGCTCACCCGGCTCGGGGTCCCTCTCCTACGAGCAGTACTTC. Protein sequence: CASSPGSGSLSYEQYF.

In its sample, this clone was seen once. The chain employs TRBV2 and TRBJ2-3; D ambiguous. The CDR3 consists of 10 residues. V was trimmed by 10 bases and J by 2 bases, leaving 4 bases between them. Germline assignment: CDR1 SNHLY and CDR2 FYNNEI. The CDR3 loop is CAIFTDTQYF. The DNA of the CDR3 is TGTGCCATCTTCACAGATACGCAGTATTTT. Full variable domain (missing parts from reference TRBV2 and TRBJ2-3): EPEVTQTPSHQVTQMGQEVILRCVPISNHLYFYWYRQILGQKVEFLVSFYNNEISEKSEIFDDQFSVERPDGSNFTLKIRSTKLEDSAMYFCAIFTDTQYFGPGTRLTVL.

This chain joins TRBV7-6 and TRBJ2-1; TRBD2 aligns across 10 bases. The CDR3 totals 19 residues. Germline V CDR1 and CDR2: SGHVS, FNYEAQ. Trimming removed 2 bases from V and 2 bases from J; junction bases left unmatched: 12. In DNA, the CDR3 is TGTGCCAGCAGCTTATCGCGGCTAGCGGGGGCCGCAACCTACAATGAGCAGTTCTTC. It is translated as CASSLSRLAGAATYNEQFF.

V usage is TRBV27 and J usage is TRBJ1-1, with 7 nucleotides matching TRBD1. With 2 bases clipped from V and 11 bases from J, the junction kept 17 bases outside the gene matches. The germline gives CDR1 MNHEY, CDR2 SMNVEV (reference sequence). CDR3 size: 16 residues. CDR3 nucleotides: TGTGCCAGCAGTTTAGAAGGGGGCGTTCCAGTCGTCGAGGCTTTCTTT. Its translation: CASSLEGGVPVVEAFF.

The chain couples TRBV14 to TRBJ2-2, with TRBD1 matching 7 bases. In germline, CDR1 is SGHDN, CDR2 FVKESK. The CDR3 consists of 15 residues. Trimming took 4 bases from V and 5 from J; bases not matched to a gene: 7. The CDR3: CASSRPGQYTGELFF. CDR3 nucleotides: TGTGCCAGCAGCCGACCGGGACAGTATACCGGGGAGCTGTTTTTT.

The chain is built from TRBV11-2 and TRBJ2-1; TRBD2 aligns across 9 bases. This CDR3 contains 16 residues. CDR1 and CDR2 from the germline V gene are SGHAT and FQNNGV. V was clipped by 5 bases and J by 6 bases; unmatched bases: 11. CDR3 protein: CASSPSAGGPINEQFF. The CDR3 nucleotides read TGTGCCAGCAGCCCTTCCGCGGGGGGGCCTATCAATGAGCAGTTCTTC.

The V call is TRBV23-1, the J call TRBJ1-1, with D perhaps matching TRBD1 (6 bases). TRBV23-1 is annotated as an ORF whose role is uncertain. Trimming left V 0 bases short and J 1 base short, with 12 bases between. The CDR3 has 16 amino acids. In nucleotides, the CDR3 is TGCGCCAGCAGTCAATCGCGCGACAGGAGGAACACTGAAGCTTTCTTT. The encoded protein is CASSQSRDRRNTEAFF.

This clone was seen a handful of times. This sequence joins TRBV5-4 and TRBJ1-2; 8 bases are shared with TRBD1. CDR3 size: 13 residues. CDR1 and CDR2 from the germline V gene are SGHNT and YYREEE (reference sequence). V dropped 4 bases and J dropped 8; count of bases not matched to a gene: 7. CDR3 in amino acids: CASSPGTGGGYTF. CDR3 nucleotides: TGTGCCAGCAGCCCAGGGACAGGTGGCGGCTACACCTTC.